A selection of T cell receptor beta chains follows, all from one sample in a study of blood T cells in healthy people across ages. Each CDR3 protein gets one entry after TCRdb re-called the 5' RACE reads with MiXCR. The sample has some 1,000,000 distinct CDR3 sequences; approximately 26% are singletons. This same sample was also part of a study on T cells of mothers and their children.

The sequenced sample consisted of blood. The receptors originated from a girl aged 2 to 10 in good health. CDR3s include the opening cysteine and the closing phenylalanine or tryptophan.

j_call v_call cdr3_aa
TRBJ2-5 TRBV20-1 CSAPPVGGQETQYF
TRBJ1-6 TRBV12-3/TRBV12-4 CASTLFENSPLHF
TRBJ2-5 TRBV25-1 CASSEFGVSQETQYF
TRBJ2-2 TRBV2 CASSEAQGTDTGELFF
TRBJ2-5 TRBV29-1 CSVGLAGEEKTQYF
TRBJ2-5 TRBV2 CAIQETQYF
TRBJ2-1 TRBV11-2 CASSLPSGLGTNEQFF
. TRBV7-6 CASSLLGRDTLNEQYF
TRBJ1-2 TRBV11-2 CASSLEPGTAGPF
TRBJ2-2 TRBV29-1 CSAVAGDTGELFF
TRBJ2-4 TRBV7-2 CASNPGGGDIQYF
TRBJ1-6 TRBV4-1 CASSQSRVGSPLHF
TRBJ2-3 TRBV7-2 CASSMGLAGYTQYF
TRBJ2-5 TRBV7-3 CASSESPGGEETQYF
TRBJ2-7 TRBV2 CASSAHPRVMDEQYF
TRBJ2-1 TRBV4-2 CASSQGRESYNEQFF
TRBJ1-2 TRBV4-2 CASSQAGQGVERGYTF
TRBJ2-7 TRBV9 CASSSGQTADEQYF